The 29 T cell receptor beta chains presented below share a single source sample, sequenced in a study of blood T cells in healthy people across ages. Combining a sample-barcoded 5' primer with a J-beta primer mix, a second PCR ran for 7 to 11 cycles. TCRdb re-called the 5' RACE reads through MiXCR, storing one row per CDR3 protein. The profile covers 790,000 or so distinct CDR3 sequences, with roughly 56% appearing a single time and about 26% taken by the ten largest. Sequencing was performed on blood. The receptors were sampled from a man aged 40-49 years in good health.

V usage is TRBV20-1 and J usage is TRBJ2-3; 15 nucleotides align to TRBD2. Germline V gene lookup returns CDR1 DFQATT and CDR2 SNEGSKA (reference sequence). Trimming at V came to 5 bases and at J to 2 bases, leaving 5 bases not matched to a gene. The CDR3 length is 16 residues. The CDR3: CSARTSGGVNTDTQYF. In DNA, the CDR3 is TGCAGTGCTCGGACTAGCGGGGGGGTCAACACAGATACGCAGTATTTT.

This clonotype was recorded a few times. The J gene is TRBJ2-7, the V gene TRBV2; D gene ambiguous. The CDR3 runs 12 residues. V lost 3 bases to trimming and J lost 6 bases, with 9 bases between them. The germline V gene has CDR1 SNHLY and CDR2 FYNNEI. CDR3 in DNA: TGTGCCAGCAGTGAGGGCTATCGCGAGCAGTACTTC. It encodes CASSEGYREQYF. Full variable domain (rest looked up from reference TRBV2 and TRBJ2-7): EPEVTQTPSHQVTQMGQEVILRCVPISNHLYFYWYRQILGQKVEFLVSFYNNEISEKSEIFDDQFSVERPDGSNFTLKIRSTKLEDSAMYFCASSEGYREQYFGPGTRLTVT.

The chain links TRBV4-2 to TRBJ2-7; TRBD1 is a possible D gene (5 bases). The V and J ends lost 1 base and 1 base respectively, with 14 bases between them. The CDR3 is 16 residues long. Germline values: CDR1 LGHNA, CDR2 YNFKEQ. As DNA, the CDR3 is TGTGCCAGCAGCCAAGTTACCCAGGGCAATTCCTACGAGCAGTACTTC. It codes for CASSQVTQGNSYEQYF.

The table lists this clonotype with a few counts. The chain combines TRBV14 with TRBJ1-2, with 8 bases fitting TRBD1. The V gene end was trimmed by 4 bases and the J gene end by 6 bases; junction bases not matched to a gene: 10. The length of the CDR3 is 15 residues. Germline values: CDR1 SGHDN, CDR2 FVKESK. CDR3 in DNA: TGTGCCAGCAGCCTACCGGGACAGGTCGAGAATGGCTACACCTTC. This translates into CASSLPGQVENGYTF.

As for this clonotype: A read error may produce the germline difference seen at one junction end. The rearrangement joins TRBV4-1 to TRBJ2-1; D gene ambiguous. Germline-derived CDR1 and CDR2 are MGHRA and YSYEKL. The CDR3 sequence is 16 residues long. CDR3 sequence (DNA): TGCGCCAGCAGCTCACCAGGTTCCCGCTCCTCCAATGAGCAGTTCTTC. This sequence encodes CASSSPGSRSSNEQFF.

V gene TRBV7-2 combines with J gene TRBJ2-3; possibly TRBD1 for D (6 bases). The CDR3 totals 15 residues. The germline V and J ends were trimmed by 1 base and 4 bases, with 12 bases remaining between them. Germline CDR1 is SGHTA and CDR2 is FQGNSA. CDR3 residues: CASSLEQGHADTQYF. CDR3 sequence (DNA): TGTGCCAGCAGCTTAGAACAGGGCCATGCAGATACGCAGTATTTT. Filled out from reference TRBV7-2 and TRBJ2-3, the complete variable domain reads GAGVSQSPSNKVTEKGKDVELRCDPISGHTALYWYRQSLGQGLEFLIYFQGNSAPDKSGLPSDRFSAERTGGSVSTLTIQRTQQEDSAVYLCASSLEQGHADTQYFGPGTRLTVL.

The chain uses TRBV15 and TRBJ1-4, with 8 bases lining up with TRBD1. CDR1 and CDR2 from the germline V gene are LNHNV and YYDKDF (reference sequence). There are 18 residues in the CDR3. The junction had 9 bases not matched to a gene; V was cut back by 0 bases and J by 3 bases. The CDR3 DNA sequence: TGTGCCACCAGCAGAGATCCGGAGCAGGGGGCGCCTAATGAAAAACTGTTTTTT. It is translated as CATSRDPEQGAPNEKLFF.

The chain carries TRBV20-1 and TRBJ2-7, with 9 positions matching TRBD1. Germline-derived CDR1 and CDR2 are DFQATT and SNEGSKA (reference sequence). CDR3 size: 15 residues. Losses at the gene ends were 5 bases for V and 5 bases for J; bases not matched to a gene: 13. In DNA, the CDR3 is TGCAGTGCTCAGACGGGGACAGGGCGTACCGACGAGCAGTACTTC. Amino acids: CSAQTGTGRTDEQYF.

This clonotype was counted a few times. CDR3 nucleotide sequence: TGTGCCAGCAACGAGGCGGGAGTTACAGATACGCAGTATTTT. Translating it yields CASNEAGVTDTQYF. This chain uses TRBV6-5 with TRBJ2-3; 7 nucleotides match TRBD2. The CDR3 length is 14 residues. With V trimmed by 7 bases and J by 3 bases, 7 bases remained unmatched. The V gene's germline CDR1 is MNHEY and CDR2 SVGAGI.

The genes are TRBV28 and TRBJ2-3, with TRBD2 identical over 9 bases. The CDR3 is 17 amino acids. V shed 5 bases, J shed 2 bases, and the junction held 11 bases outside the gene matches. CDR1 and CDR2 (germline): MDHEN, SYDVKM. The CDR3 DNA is TGTGCCAGCAGTCCTCTCCCGACTAGCGGCTTCACAGATACGCAGTATTTT. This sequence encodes CASSPLPTSGFTDTQYF.

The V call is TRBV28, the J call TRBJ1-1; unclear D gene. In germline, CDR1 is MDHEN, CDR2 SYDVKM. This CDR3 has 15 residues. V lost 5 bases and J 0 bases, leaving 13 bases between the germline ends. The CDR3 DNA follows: TGTGCCAGCAGTATCCCCTCGCGGGTGAACACTGAAGCTTTCTTT. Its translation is CASSIPSRVNTEAFF.

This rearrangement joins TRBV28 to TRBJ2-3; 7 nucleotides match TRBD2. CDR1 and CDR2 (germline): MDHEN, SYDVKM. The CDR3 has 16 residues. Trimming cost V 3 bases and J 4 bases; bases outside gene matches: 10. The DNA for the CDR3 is TGTGCCAGCAGTTTTGCGGGAGTTCCCGGGTCAGATACGCAGTATTTT. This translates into CASSFAGVPGSDTQYF.

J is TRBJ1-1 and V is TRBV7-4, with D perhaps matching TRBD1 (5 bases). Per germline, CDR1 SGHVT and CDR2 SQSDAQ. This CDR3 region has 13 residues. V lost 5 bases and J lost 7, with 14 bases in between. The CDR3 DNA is TGTGCCAGCAGCCAAGGAGGGGTAGGTGAAGCTTTCTTT. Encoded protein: CASSQGGVGEAFF.

The CDR3 reads CASSPGFNSPLHF. CDR3 sequence (DNA): TGTGCCAGCAGTCCAGGGTTTAATTCACCCCTCCACTTT. The genes are TRBV2 and TRBJ1-6; D might be TRBD1 (5 bases). The V gene lost 5 bases and the J gene lost 6 bases, with 8 bases spanning the gap. CDR1 is SNHLY and CDR2 is FYNNEI in the germline V gene. The CDR3 totals 13 residues.

DNA for the CDR3: TGTGCCAGCAGCTTAGCGTCACAGGGGGATGGCTACACCTTC. Protein sequence: CASSLASQGDGYTF. The rearrangement joins TRBV7-9 to TRBJ1-2; 8 bases line up with TRBD1. The CDR3 is 14 residues long. The V segment lost 0 bases and the J segment 6 bases; nucleotides outside the gene matches: 3. Germline V gene sequence: CDR1 SEHNR, CDR2 FQNEAQ (reference sequence).

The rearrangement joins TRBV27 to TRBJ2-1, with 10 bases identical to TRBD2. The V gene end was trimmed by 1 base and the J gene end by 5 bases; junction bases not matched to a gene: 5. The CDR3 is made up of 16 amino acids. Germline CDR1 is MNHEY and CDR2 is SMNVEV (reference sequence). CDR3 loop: CASSLFTSGANNEQFF. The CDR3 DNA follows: TGTGCCAGCAGTTTATTTACTAGCGGGGCGAACAATGAGCAGTTCTTC.

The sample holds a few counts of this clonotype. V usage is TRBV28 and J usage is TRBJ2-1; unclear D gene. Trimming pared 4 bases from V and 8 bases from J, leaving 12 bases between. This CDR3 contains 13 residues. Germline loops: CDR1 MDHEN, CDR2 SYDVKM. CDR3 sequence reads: CASSSTFGHEQFF. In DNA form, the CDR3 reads TGTGCCAGCAGTTCGACGTTCGGGCATGAGCAGTTCTTC.

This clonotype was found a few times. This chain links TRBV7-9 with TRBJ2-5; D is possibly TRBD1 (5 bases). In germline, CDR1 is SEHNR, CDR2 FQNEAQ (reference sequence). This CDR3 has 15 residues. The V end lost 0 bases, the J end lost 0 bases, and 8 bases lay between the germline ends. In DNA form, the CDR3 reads TGTGCCAGCAGCTTAGCGACAGACTACCAAGAGACCCAGTACTTC. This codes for CASSLATDYQETQYF.

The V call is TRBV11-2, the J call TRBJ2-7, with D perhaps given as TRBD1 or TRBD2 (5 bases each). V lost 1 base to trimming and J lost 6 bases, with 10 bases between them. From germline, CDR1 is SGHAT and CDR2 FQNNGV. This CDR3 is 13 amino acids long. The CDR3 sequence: CASSLVGDGEQYF. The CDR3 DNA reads TGTGCCAGCAGCTTAGTCGGGGACGGCGAGCAGTACTTC.

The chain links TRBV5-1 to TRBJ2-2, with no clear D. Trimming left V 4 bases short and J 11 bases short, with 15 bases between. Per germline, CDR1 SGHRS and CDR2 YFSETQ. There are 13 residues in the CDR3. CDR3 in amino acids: CASSRNVRAELFF. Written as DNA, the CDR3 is TGCGCCAGCAGCAGAAACGTAAGGGCTGAGCTGTTTTTT.

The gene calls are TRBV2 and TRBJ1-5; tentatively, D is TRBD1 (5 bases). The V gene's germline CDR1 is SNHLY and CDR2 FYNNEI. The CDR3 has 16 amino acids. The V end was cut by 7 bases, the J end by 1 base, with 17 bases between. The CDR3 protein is CASKQTGGESNQPQHF. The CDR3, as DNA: TGTGCCAGCAAGCAGACGGGGGGGGAAAGCAATCAGCCCCAGCATTTT.

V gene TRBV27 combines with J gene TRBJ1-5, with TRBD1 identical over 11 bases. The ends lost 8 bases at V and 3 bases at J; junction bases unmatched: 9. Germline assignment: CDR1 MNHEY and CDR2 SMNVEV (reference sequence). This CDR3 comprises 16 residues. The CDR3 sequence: CASAERTGGDNQPQHF. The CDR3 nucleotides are TGTGCCAGCGCCGAAAGGACAGGGGGCGACAATCAGCCCCAGCATTTT.

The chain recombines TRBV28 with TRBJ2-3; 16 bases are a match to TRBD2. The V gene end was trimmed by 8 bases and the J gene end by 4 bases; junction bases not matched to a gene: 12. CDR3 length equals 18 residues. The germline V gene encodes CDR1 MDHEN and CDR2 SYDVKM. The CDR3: CASGHGTSGRGGADTQYF. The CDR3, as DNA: TGTGCCAGCGGTCACGGGACTAGCGGGAGGGGTGGCGCAGATACGCAGTATTTT.

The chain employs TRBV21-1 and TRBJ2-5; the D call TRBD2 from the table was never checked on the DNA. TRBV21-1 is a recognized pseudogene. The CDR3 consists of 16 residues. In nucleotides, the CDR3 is TGTGCCAGCAGCAAATACCGCCAGGGACTGCGCCAGACCCAGTACTTC. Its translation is CASSKYRQGLRQTQYF.

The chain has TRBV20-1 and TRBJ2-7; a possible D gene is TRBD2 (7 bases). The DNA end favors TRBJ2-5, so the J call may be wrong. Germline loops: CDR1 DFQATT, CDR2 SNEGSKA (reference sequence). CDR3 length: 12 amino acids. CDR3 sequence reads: CSARGRGETQYF. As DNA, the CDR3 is TGCAGTGCTAGGGGGAGGGGGGAGACCCAGTACTTC.

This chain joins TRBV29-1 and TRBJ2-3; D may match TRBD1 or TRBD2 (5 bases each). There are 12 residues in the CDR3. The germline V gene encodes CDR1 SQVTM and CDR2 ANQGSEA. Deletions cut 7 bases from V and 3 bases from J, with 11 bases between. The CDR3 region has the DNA TGCAGCGCTGGGGACGAAACAGATACGCAGTATTTT. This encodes CSAGDETDTQYF.

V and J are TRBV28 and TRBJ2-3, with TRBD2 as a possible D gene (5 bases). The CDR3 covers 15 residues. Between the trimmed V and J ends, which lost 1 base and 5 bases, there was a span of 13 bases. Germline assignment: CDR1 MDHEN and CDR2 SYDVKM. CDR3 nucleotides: TGTGCCAGCAGTTTATCCGGACCCCGGGGAGATACGCAGTATTTT. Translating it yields CASSLSGPRGDTQYF.

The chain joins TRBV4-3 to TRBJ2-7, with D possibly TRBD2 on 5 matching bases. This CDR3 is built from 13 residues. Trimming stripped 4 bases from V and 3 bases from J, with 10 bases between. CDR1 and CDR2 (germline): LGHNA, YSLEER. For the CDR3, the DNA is TGCGCCAGCAGCCGGGAGCTCAGCTACGAGCAGTACTTC. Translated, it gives CASSRELSYEQYF.

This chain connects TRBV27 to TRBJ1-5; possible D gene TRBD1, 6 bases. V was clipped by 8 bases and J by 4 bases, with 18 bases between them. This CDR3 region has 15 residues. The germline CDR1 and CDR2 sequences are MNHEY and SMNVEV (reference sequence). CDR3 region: CASAPSPGQNQPQHF. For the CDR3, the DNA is TGTGCCAGCGCCCCCTCCCCGGGACAAAATCAGCCCCAGCATTTT.